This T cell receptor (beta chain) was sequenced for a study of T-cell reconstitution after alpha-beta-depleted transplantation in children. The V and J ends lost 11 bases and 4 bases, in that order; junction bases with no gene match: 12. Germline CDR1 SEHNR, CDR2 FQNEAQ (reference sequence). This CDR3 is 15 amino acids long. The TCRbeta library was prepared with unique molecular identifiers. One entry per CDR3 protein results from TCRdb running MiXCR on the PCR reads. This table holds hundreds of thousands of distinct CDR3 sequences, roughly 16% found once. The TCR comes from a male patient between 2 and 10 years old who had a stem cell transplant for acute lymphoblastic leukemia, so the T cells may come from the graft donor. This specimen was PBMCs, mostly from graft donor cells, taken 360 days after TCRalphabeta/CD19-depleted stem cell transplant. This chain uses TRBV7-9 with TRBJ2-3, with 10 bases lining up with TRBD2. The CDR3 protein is CAYHLLAGDADTQYF. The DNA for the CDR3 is TGTGCCTACCACCTCCTAGCGGGAGATGCAGATACGCAGTATTTT.